This T cell receptor (beta chain) was profiled in a study of ipilimumab plus nivolumab after autologous stem cell transplantation (dated by TCRdb to the early 2020s). Regarding the study in general: Trial patients received a median of about five ipilimumab doses and about eight nivolumab doses. High-risk transplant-naive patients and patients relapsing within 3 years of a first autologous transplant were included in the myeloma cohort. Patients undergoing autologous transplant for high-risk diffuse large B cell lymphoma, mature T cell lymphoma, or multiple myeloma were enrolled in the trial. The intent-to-treat population of the trial was made up of around 35 patients.

Libraries were built with the immunoSEQ multiplex PCR assay. As stored in TCRdb, this immuneACCESS dataset retains in-frame rearrangements with V and J assigned. A fraction of the clones does not appear; measured against another copy, unresolved V genes explain less than half of the discrepancy, and the remainder lacks a known reason. Across this sample there are 43,000 or so clones, with 70% to 90% seen only once. Less than 0.95% of the sample is in the top ten clones. The paper's findings and limits, for the study overall: Combined checkpoint inhibition as post-transplant consolidation was concluded by the authors to appear tolerable. According to the authors, a biologic rationale for studying the approach further came from T cell receptor repertoire, regulatory T cell phenotype and gut microbiota profiles.

On this clone: What antigen it recognizes has not been identified. Nothing much larger sits one base from this clone, and base qualities are not available.

CDR1 and CDR2 (ENHRY, SYGVKD) derive from the germline V gene. The germline V end is reduced by 0 bases and the J end by 2 bases; junction bases left unmatched: 3. The CDR3 goes from the cysteine to the phenylalanine over 15 residues. The CDR3 DNA has 45 bases and is translated from base 1. Checkpoint therapy was initiated 14 to 28 days after autologous transplant, and ipilimumab was administered at 1 mg/kg intravenously on day 1 of selected weeks. The nivolumab dose was 3 mg/kg intravenously, delivered on day 1 of weeks 1, 4, 7, 10, and every two weeks through week 26. The study was a Phase Ib clinical trial testing combined checkpoint inhibition with ipilimumab and nivolumab as consolidation after autologous stem cell transplantation.

The TCR sequence derives from a male donor with multiple myeloma. This material consisted of PBMCs, taken in a trial of ipilimumab plus nivolumab as post-transplant consolidation. The sequence joins TRBV10-3 to TRBJ2-7, with 8 bases aligning to TRBD1. The DNA reads as follows: TGTGCCATCAGTGAGTCGAGGACAGGGACCTACGAGCAGTACTTC. It is translated as CAISESRTGTYEQYF.